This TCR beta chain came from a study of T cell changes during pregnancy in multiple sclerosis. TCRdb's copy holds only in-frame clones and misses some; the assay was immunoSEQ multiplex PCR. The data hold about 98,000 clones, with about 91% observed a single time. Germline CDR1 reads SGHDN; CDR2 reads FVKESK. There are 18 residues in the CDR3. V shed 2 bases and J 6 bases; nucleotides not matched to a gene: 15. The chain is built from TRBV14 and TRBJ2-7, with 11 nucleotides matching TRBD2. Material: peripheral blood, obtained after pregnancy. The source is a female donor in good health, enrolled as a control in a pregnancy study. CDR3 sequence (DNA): TGTGCCAGCAGCCAAAAATGGGACGGGACTAGCGGTCCGGGCGAGCAGTACTTC. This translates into CASSQKWDGTSGPGEQYF.